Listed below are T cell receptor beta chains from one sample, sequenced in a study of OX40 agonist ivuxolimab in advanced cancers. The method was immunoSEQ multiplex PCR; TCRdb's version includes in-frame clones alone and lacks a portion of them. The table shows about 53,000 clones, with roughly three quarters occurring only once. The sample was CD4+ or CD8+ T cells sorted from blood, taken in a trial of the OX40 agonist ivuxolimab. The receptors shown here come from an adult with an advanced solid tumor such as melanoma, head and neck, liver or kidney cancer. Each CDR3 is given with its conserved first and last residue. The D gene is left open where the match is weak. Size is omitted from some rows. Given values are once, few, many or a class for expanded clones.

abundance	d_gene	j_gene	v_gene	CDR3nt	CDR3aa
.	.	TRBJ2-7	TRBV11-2	TGTGCCAGCAGCTTAGGACATGTGGTAGACGAGCAGTACTTC	CASSLGHVVDEQYF
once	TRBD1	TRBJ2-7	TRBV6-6	TGTGCCAGCGGACAGGGGGTGACCTACGAGCAGTACTTC	CASGQGVTYEQYF
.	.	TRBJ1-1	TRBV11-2	TGTGCCAGCAGCTCGCGATGGTCTCCGAACACTGAAGCTTTCTTT	CASSSRWSPNTEAFF
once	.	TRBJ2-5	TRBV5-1	TGCGCCAGCAGCCCCGGGCCACAAGCGACCCAGTACTTC	CASSPGPQATQYF
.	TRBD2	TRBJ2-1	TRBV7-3	TGTGCCAGCAGCTTAGGTTCCGAGAGCGGGGGGTACAATGAGCAGTTCTTC	CASSLGSESGGYNEQFF
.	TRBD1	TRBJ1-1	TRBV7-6	TGTGCCAGCAGCCATCCTCACCAGGGGGGGAACACTGAAGCTTTCTTT	CASSHPHQGGNTEAFF
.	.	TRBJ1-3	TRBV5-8	TGTGCCAGCAGCTTGGACAGGATGACTGGAAACACCATATATTTT	CASSLDRMTGNTIYF
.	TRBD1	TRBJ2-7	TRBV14	TGTGCCAGCAGCCGTCGACAGGGGGCTTACGAGCAGTACTTC	CASSRRQGAYEQYF
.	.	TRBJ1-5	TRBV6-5	TGTGCCAGCAGTTCCCGACTCAATATTCAGCCCCAGCATTTT	CASSSRLNIQPQHF
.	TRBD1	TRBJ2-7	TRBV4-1	TGCGCCAGCAGCCAGAAACCTGGACAGGGGGACTCCTACGAGCAGTACTTC	CASSQKPGQGDSYEQYF
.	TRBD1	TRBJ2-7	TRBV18	TGTGCCAGCTCACCCCTTCCGGGACAGGACTTCGCCGAGCAGTACTTC	CASSPLPGQDFAEQYF
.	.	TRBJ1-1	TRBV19	TGTGCCAGTAGTATAGGAGGTCGTCCGGGCACTGAAGCTTTCTTT	CASSIGGRPGTEAFF
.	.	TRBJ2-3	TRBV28	TGTGCCAGCAGTTTTATTGTGGATACGCAGTATTTT	CASSFIVDTQYF
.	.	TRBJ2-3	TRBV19	TGTGCCAGTAGTATAAATCCGGGGACAGATACGCAGTATTTT	CASSINPGTDTQYF
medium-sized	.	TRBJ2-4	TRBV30	TGTGCCTGGAGTACGGGGATGGACATTCAGTACTTC	CAWSTGMDIQYF
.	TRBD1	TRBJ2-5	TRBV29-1	TGCAGCGTGGAACCGGGACAGGGCGGCTTAAAGACCCAGTACTTC	CSVEPGQGGLKTQYF
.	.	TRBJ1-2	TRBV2	TGTGCCAGCAGTGGAGGAGGGTATGGCTACACCTTC	CASSGGGYGYTF
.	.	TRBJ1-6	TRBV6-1	TGTGCCAGCAGTGAACTTAGGGATTCAGGCAATTCACCCCTCCACTTT	CASSELRDSGNSPLHF
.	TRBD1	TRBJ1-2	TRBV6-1	TGTGCCAGCAGTGACGGACAGGGGAGGCGACGTGGCTACACCTTC	CASSDGQGRRRGYTF
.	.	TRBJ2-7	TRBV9	TGTGCCAGCAGCGCCGGAGACGGATCCTACGAGCAGTACTTC	CASSAGDGSYEQYF
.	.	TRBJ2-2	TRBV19	TGTGCCAGTAGTATTTATGGGGGGAACACCGGGGAGCTGTTTTTT	CASSIYGGNTGELFF
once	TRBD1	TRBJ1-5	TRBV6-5	TGTGCCAGCAGTCAGGGGGGCGGGTGGAGACAGCCCCAGCATTTT	CASSQGGGWRQPQHF
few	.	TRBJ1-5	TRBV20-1	TGCAGTGCTAGACAAGGTCAGCCCCAGCATTTT	CSARQGQPQHF
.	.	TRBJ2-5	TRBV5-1	TGCGCCAGCAGCTTGACTAGGCTGGCAGAGACCCAGTACTTC	CASSLTRLAETQYF
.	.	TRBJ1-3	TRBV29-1	TGCAGCGCAGGGTCTCCGCTCTCTGGAAACACCATATATTTT	CSAGSPLSGNTIYF
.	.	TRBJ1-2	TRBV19	TGTGCCAGTACCATAGGAACGGCTACCAACTATGGCTACACCTTC	CASTIGTATNYGYTF
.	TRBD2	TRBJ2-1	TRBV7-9	TGTGCCAGCAGCTTAGGAAGGCTAGCGGGAGGGGCGGGTAATGAGCAGTTCTTC	CASSLGRLAGGAGNEQFF
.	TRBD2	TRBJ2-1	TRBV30	TGTGCCTGGAGTGTGCCGGGGGGGCTTGTTGAGCAGTTCTTC	CAWSVPGGLVEQFF
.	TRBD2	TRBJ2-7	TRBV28	TGTGCCAGCACCGGCGGGGGTTATTGGGAGGCAAACTCCTACGAGCAGTACTTC	CASTGGGYWEANSYEQYF
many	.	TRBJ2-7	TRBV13	TGTGCCAGCAGCTTAGGGATCTGGGAGCAGTACTTC	CASSLGIWEQYF
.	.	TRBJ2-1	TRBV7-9	TGTGCCAGCTTCCTAAGCTCCTACAATGAGCAGTTCTTC	CASFLSSYNEQFF
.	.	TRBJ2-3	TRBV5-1	TGCGCCAGCAGCTCCACCTGGGGCGCGAGGGATACGCAGTATTTT	CASSSTWGARDTQYF
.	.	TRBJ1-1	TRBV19	TGTGCCAGTAGTGGGAGGGTTGGGGCTATGAACACTGAAGCTTTCTTT	CASSGRVGAMNTEAFF
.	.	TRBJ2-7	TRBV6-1	TGTGCCAGCGGCGGCAGGCTCGGGGAGGACGAGCAGTACTTC	CASGGRLGEDEQYF
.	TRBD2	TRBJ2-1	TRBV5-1	TGCGCCAGCAGCCCAAGAGCGGGGGGGCGTGGCAATGAGCAGTTCTTC	CASSPRAGGRGNEQFF
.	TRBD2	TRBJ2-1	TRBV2	TGTGCCAGCAGTGTGGGGGGGGAGCAGTTCTTC	CASSVGGEQFF
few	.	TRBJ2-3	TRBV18	TGTGCCAGCTCACCACCAAGGGGGAGCGGCGCCACGGGGACGCAGTATTTT	CASSPPRGSGATGTQYF
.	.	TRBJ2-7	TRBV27	TGTGCCAGCAGTTTATTCGGCTTCATCTACGAGCAGTACTTC	CASSLFGFIYEQYF
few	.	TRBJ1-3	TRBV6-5	TGTGCCAGCAGTTCCCTCGGGGGGGCGGAAGGAAACACCATATATTTT	CASSSLGGAEGNTIYF
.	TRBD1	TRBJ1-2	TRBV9	TGTGCCAGCAGCGTAGCTACAGGGGGCTATGGCTACACCTTC	CASSVATGGYGYTF
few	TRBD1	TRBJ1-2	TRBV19	TGTGCCAGTAGTATTACCGGGACAGGGGCTAACTATGGCTACACCTTC	CASSITGTGANYGYTF
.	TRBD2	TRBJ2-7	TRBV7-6	TGTGCCAGCAGTTCTGGACTAGCGGGGGGAGCGGGCGAGCAGTACTTC	CASSSGLAGGAGEQYF
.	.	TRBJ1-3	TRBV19	TGTGCCAGTCACCCCGGGGGACTTTTCTCTGGAAACACCATATATTTT	CASHPGGLFSGNTIYF
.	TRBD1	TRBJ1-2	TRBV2	TGTGCCAGCATTGTGGACAGGGGGCGCGGCTACACCTTC	CASIVDRGRGYTF
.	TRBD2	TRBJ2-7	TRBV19	TGTGCCACCAGCGGGAGAAGGTACGAGCAGTACTTC	CATSGRRYEQYF
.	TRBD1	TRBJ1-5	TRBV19	TGTGCCAGTAGTATAGATGAGGACAGGCTTTATAGCAATCAGCCCCAGCATTTT	CASSIDEDRLYSNQPQHF
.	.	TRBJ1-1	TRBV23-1	TGCGCCAGCAGTCAATCATCCAGGGAACATAGAACTTACACTGAAGCTTTCTTT	CASSQSSREHRTYTEAFF
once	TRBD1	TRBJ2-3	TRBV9	TGTGCCAGCAGCGTAGAACCCGCCCTGGGGACAGGGTCTACAGATACGCAGTATTTT	CASSVEPALGTGSTDTQYF
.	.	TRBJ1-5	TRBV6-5	TGTGCCAGCAGTCGTCGCCCCGACTTGTCGCAGCATTTT	CASSRRPDLSQHF
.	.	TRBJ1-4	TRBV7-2	TGTGCCAGCAGCTTAGGATGGGCCTTAAATGAAAAACTGTTTTTT	CASSLGWALNEKLFF
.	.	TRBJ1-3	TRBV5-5	TGTGCCAGCAGCTTGGTCCCGGGACAAATCTCTGGAAACACCATATATTTT	CASSLVPGQISGNTIYF
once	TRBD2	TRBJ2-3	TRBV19	TGTGCCAGTAGCCAAGAGCGGGGGCGCACAGATACGCAGTATTTT	CASSQERGRTDTQYF
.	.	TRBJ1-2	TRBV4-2	TGTGCCAGCAGCCAAGGCCGGGACTCAGGTTATGGCTACACCTTC	CASSQGRDSGYGYTF
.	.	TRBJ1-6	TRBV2	TGTGCCAGCAGTGAAGCGCGGGGGGGTAATTCACCCCTCCACTTT	CASSEARGGNSPLHF
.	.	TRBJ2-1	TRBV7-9	TGTGCCAGCCGCTTAGCGGAAAAGCAGTTCTTC	CASRLAEKQFF
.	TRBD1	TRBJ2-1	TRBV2	TGTGCCAGCAGCCTTTCACAGGGGGTCACCTACAATGAGCAGTTCTTC	CASSLSQGVTYNEQFF
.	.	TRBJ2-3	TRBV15	TGTGCCACCAGCAGAGAAGGGGGGATGGCCCGCGATCCGCAGTATTTT	CATSREGGMARDPQYF
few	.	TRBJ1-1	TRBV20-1	TGCAGTGCTCCCCGAACTGAAGCTTTCTTT	CSAPRTEAFF